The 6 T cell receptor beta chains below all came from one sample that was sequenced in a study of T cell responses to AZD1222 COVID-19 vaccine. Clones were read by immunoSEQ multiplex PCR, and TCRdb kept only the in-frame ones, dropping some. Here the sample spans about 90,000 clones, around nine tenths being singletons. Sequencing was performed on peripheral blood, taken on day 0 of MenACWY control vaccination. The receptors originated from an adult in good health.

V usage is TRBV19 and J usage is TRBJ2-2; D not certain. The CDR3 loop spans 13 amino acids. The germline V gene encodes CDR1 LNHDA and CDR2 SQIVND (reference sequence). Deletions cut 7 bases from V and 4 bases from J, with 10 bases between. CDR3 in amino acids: CASIYTSTGELFF. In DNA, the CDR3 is TGTGCCAGTATCTACACCTCCACCGGGGAGCTGTTTTTT.

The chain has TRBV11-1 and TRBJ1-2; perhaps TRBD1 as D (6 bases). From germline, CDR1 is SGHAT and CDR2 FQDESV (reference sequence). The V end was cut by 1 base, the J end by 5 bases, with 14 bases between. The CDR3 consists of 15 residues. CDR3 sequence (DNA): TGTGCCAGCAGCTTAGGAACAGGGCACATATATGGCTACACCTTC. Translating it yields CASSLGTGHIYGYTF.

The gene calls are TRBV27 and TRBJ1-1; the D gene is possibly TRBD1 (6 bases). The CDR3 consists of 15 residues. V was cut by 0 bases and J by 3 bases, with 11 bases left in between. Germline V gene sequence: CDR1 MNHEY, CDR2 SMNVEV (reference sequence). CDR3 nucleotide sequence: TGTGCCAGCAGTTTATCGGGGGGGCAGTACACTGAAGCTTTCTTT. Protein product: CASSLSGGQYTEAFF.

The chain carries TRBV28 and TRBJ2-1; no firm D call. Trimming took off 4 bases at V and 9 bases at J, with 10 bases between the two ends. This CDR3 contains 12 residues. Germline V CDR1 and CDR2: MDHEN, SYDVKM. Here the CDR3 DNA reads TGTGCCAGCAGTTCGGCGCTCGGTGAGCAGTTCTTC. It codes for CASSSALGEQFF.

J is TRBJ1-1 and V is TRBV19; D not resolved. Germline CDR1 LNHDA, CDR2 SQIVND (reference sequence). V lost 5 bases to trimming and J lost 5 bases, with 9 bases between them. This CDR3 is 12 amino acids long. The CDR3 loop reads CASSPERTEAFF. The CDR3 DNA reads TGTGCCAGTAGTCCGGAAAGAACTGAAGCTTTCTTT.

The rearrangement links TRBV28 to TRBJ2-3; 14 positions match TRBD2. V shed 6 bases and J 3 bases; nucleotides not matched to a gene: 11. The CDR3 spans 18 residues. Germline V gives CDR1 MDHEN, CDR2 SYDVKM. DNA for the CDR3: TGTGCCAGCAGCAACTCCGGGACTAGCGGGAGATGGACAGATACGCAGTATTTT. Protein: CASSNSGTSGRWTDTQYF.